This TCR beta chain was captured in a study of OX40 agonist ivuxolimab in advanced cancers. Germline V gene sequence: CDR1 SNHLY, CDR2 FYNNEI. The CDR3 sequence is 14 residues long. With 5 bases removed from V and 4 bases from J, the gap between germline ends came to 12 bases. Repertoires were generated with immunoSEQ multiplex PCR, while TCRdb's copy carries only in-frame clones and drops some. The sample lists roughly 70,000 clones, 75% to 90% occurring once. The specimen comprised CD4+ or CD8+ T cells sorted from blood, sampled in a trial of the OX40 agonist ivuxolimab. This chain joins TRBV2 and TRBJ1-5; TRBD1 is a possible D gene (6 bases). The receptor was isolated from an adult with an advanced solid tumor such as melanoma, head and neck, liver or kidney cancer. CDR3 region: CASSRTGTNQPQHF. In DNA form, the CDR3 reads TGTGCCAGCAGTAGAACAGGGACAAATCAGCCCCAGCATTTT.